The 29 T cell receptor beta chains given below trace back to one sample, sequenced in a study of cytomegalovirus exposure and HLA in healthy donors. PCR employed 60 Vbeta and 13 Jbeta primers. TCRdb keeps only in-frame clones here, not all; method: immunoSEQ multiplex PCR. This sample's table has 100,000 to 150,000 clones. The sample was PBMCs. The source of these receptors is a man between 18 and 29 years old in good health and CMV-seronegative.

V is TRBV29-1 and J is TRBJ2-5, with 7 nucleotides matching TRBD2. J was trimmed by 7 bases and V by 3 bases; bases with no gene match: 14. The CDR3 length is 15 residues. Looked up from germline, CDR1 is SQVTM and CDR2 is ANQGSEA. The CDR3 sequence: CSVDDGGGPAGTQYF. The CDR3 bases are TGCAGCGTTGATGATGGGGGAGGGCCGGCCGGGACCCAGTACTTC.

This chain connects TRBV5-1 to TRBJ2-5; 11 nucleotides align to TRBD2. The CDR3 covers 17 residues. The germline V gene encodes CDR1 SGHRS and CDR2 YFSETQ. V was clipped by 4 bases and J by 5 bases; unmatched bases: 13. Here the CDR3 DNA reads TGCGCCAGCAGCAAGCTAGCGGGAGGCGGTATAGCGGAGACCCAGTACTTC. This gives the protein CASSKLAGGGIAETQYF.

CDR3 amino acids: CSVWSGPDQPQHF. CDR3 nucleotide sequence: TGCAGCGTTTGGTCCGGTCCCGATCAGCCCCAGCATTTT. The rearrangement joins TRBV29-1 to TRBJ1-5; no definite D call. The V gene lost 5 bases and the J gene lost 5 bases, with 13 bases spanning the gap. Germline-derived CDR1 and CDR2 are SQVTM and ANQGSEA. The CDR3 sequence is 13 residues long.

The chain has TRBV27 and TRBJ2-7; 10 bases are shared with TRBD1. CDR1 and CDR2 from the germline V gene are MNHEY and SMNVEV (reference sequence). The CDR3 has 19 residues. Germline trimming cut 5 bases from V and 6 bases from J; bases unmatched to any gene: 22. CDR3 nucleotides: TGTGCCAGCAGTCCTCCTCCGGGCCCCGGGACAGGGGTCTCCCCCGAGCAGTACTTC. Residues: CASSPPPGPGTGVSPEQYF.

This chain links TRBV7-9 with TRBJ1-4, with D hard to call. The V end was cut by 6 bases, the J end by 12 bases, with 26 bases between. The CDR3 contains 16 residues. CDR1 SEHNR and CDR2 FQNEAQ come from the germline V gene (reference sequence). CDR3 sequence: CASSPSLWASLPELFF. The CDR3 bases are TGTGCCAGCAGTCCGAGCCTGTGGGCCTCACTTCCCGAACTGTTTTTT.

The chain joins TRBV7-9 to TRBJ2-7; D is perhaps TRBD2 (6 bases). Germline V gene data show CDR1 as SEHNR and CDR2 as FQNEAQ (reference sequence). The germline V and J ends were trimmed by 5 bases and 0 bases, with 11 bases remaining between them. The CDR3 has 14 amino acids. CDR3 coding DNA: TGTGCCAGCAGCCCGGCGGGGAGCTCCTACGAGCAGTACTTC. Translation: CASSPAGSSYEQYF.

The rearrangement joins TRBV5-4 to TRBJ2-5, with TRBD2 as a possible D gene (5 bases). Trimming stripped 4 bases from V and 4 bases from J, with 11 bases between. Germline CDR1 reads SGHNT; CDR2 reads YYREEE (reference sequence). CDR3 length: 13 residues. The DNA for the CDR3 is TGTGCCAGCAGCCCCCGTGAGGGAGAGACCCAGTACTTC. Its protein is CASSPREGETQYF.

V is TRBV5-1 and J is TRBJ2-5; TRBD2 matches 11 bases. Germline-derived CDR1 and CDR2 are SGHRS and YFSETQ. J gave up 1 base and V 3 bases, and 11 bases lay outside the gene matches. The CDR3 is 18 residues long. As DNA, the CDR3 is TGCGCCAGCAGCTCACCAAATCTAGCGGGGGGACTCCAAGAGACCCAGTACTTC. Its translation: CASSSPNLAGGLQETQYF.

The chain has TRBV2 and TRBJ2-7, with 7 bases aligning to TRBD1. Losses at the gene ends were 4 bases for V and 1 base for J; bases not matched to a gene: 4. Germline CDR1 is SNHLY and CDR2 is FYNNEI. The CDR3 contains 14 residues. The CDR3 DNA sequence: TGTGCCAGCAGTGGGACAGGAGAATCCTACGAGCAGTACTTC. Translation gives CASSGTGESYEQYF.

This chain joins TRBV6-5 and TRBJ2-3, with D perhaps TRBD1 (5 bases). This CDR3 has 16 residues. Per the germline V gene, CDR1 is MNHEY and CDR2 is SVGAGI. V was cut by 0 bases and J by 3 bases, with 13 bases left in between. In DNA, the CDR3 is TGTGCCAGCAGTTACTCGGGGCTACCCCCTACAGATACGCAGTATTTT. Translation gives CASSYSGLPPTDTQYF.

The gene calls are TRBV9 and TRBJ1-2; D is undetermined. The ends were cut back, 3 bases at V and 7 bases at J, with 19 bases in the middle. The CDR3 length is 15 residues. Germline CDR1 SGDLS, CDR2 YYNGEE. The CDR3 protein is CASSATGLLRAGYTF. DNA of the CDR3: TGTGCCAGCAGCGCAACCGGACTTCTACGGGCTGGCTACACCTTC.

The chain links TRBV5-1 to TRBJ2-7; 10 bases line up with TRBD2. CDR3 size: 15 residues. CDR1 and CDR2 (germline): SGHRS, YFSETQ. Trimming removed 6 bases from V and 3 bases from J; junction bases left unmatched: 9. CDR3 bases: TGCGCCAGCAAAAGGAGTAGCGGGGGGTTCTACGAGCAGTACTTC. Residues: CASKRSSGGFYEQYF.

The chain combines TRBV2 with TRBJ1-1; no reliable D call. Germline lookup yields CDR1 SNHLY and CDR2 FYNNEI. V was cut by 5 bases and J by 2 bases, with 12 bases left in between. CDR3 length: 14 residues. DNA of the CDR3: TGTGCCAGCAGTAAGGGAGCTTTAAACACTGAAGCTTTCTTT. This translates into CASSKGALNTEAFF.

V usage is TRBV5-4 and J usage is TRBJ2-2; perhaps TRBD2 as D (5 bases). CDR1 and CDR2 (germline): SGHNT, YYREEE (reference sequence). The CDR3 is 12 residues long. The V gene lost 3 bases and the J gene lost 6 bases, with 6 bases spanning the gap. The CDR3 reads CASSYSAGELFF. The CDR3 nucleotides are TGTGCCAGCAGCTATAGCGCCGGGGAGCTGTTTTTT.

The V and J genes are TRBV7-2 and TRBJ1-1; weak D call: TRBD1 (5 bases). The CDR3 runs to 13 residues. Germline V lookup: CDR1 SGHTA, CDR2 FQGNSA. Trimming cost V 3 bases and J 3 bases, with 8 bases left between them. The CDR3 sequence: CASSFDSYTEAFF. CDR3 nucleotide sequence: TGTGCCAGCAGCTTTGACAGCTACACTGAAGCTTTCTTT.

V usage is TRBV6-1 and J usage is TRBJ1-5; D might be TRBD1 (6 bases). V shed 8 bases and J shed 0 bases, with 8 bases lying between them. This CDR3 spans 13 amino acids. CDR1 is MNHNS and CDR2 is SASEGT in the germline V gene. The CDR3 DNA sequence: TGTGCCAGCGAGGACAGTAGCAATCAGCCCCAGCATTTT. Translating it yields CASEDSSNQPQHF.

The CDR3 nucleotides read TGCGCCAGCAGCTTGGCCGGGGGAGAAGAGACCCAGTACTTC. Translated: CASSLAGGEETQYF. The chain uses TRBV5-1 and TRBJ2-5; D is possibly TRBD2 (6 bases). Trimming removed 0 bases at V and 3 bases at J, with 9 bases between. Looked up from germline, CDR1 is SGHRS and CDR2 is YFSETQ. This CDR3 comprises 14 residues.

The chain combines TRBV6-1 with TRBJ1-3, with 9 bases that match TRBD1. Per germline, CDR1 MNHNS and CDR2 SASEGT. Losses at the gene ends were 4 bases for V and 7 bases for J; bases not matched to a gene: 5. This CDR3 region has 14 residues. CDR3 bases: TGTGCCAGCAGTGTACAGGGGGCTAGGAACACCATATATTTT. Translated, it gives CASSVQGARNTIYF.

The rearrangement joins TRBV30 to TRBJ2-1; the match to TRBD2 covers 8 bases. The J segment lost 0 bases and the V segment lost 7 bases, leaving 17 bases of the junction unmatched. The CDR3 runs to 18 residues. Germline V gene lookup returns CDR1 GTSNPN and CDR2 SVGIG (reference sequence). The DNA for the CDR3 is TGTGCCTTCTGGGGGCTAGCGGGCTCATCGAGCTCCTACAATGAGCAGTTCTTC. It encodes CAFWGLAGSSSSYNEQFF.

The chain uses TRBV27 and TRBJ2-7; 7 bases are a match to TRBD1. Germline V gives CDR1 MNHEY, CDR2 SMNVEV (reference sequence). This CDR3 spans 15 amino acids. V was clipped by 4 bases and J by 5 bases; unmatched bases: 11. The chain's CDR3 is CASSSYRQGGDEQYF. In nucleotides, the CDR3 is TGTGCCAGCAGTTCCTACCGACAGGGTGGGGACGAGCAGTACTTC.

This rearrangement joins TRBV6-1 to TRBJ1-3; 7 bases are a match to TRBD1. The V gene's germline CDR1 is MNHNS and CDR2 SASEGT. The CDR3 contains 15 residues. Trimming took 3 bases from V and 0 from J; bases not matched to a gene: 2. DNA for the CDR3: TGTGCCAGCAGTGATGACAGGGCCTCTGGAAACACCATATATTTT. It encodes CASSDDRASGNTIYF.

The rearrangement uses TRBV7-2 and TRBJ2-5; D perhaps matches TRBD1 (5 bases). This CDR3 is 17 amino acids long. V lost 1 base and J 5 bases, leaving 20 bases between the germline ends. CDR1 is SGHTA, CDR2 FQGNSA, per germline. The CDR3 nucleotides are TGTGCCAGCAGCTTAGGTTTAGGGGCTAGGAGATATGAGACCCAGTACTTC. Translation: CASSLGLGARRYETQYF.

This chain joins TRBV11-3 and TRBJ2-7; 8 bases match TRBD2. The germline gives CDR1 SGHNT, CDR2 YENEEA. The CDR3 is 16 amino acids. J was trimmed by 1 base and V by 4 bases; bases with no gene match: 9. The CDR3 sequence is CASSYTTGGTSYEQYF. CDR3 bases: TGTGCCAGCAGCTACACAACGGGAGGGACTTCCTACGAGCAGTACTTC.

The rearrangement uses TRBV19 and TRBJ2-1; D is uncertain. CDR1 LNHDA and CDR2 SQIVND come from the germline V gene (reference sequence). There are 12 residues in the CDR3. Trimming pared 4 bases from V and 3 bases from J, leaving 4 bases between. CDR3 amino acids: CASSTNYNEQFF. The DNA for the CDR3 is TGTGCCAGTAGTACCAACTACAATGAGCAGTTCTTC.

This chain joins TRBV2 and TRBJ2-3, with 11 nucleotides matching TRBD2. This CDR3 region has 17 residues. J gave up 0 bases and V 5 bases, and 7 bases lay outside the gene matches. Germline CDR1 reads SNHLY; CDR2 reads FYNNEI. Here the CDR3 DNA reads TGTGCCAGCAGTATACCTAGCGGGGGGACTAGCACAGATACGCAGTATTTT. Translated, it gives CASSIPSGGTSTDTQYF.

This rearrangement joins TRBV2 to TRBJ2-7, with TRBD1 identical over 9 bases. Trimming took 3 bases from V and 6 from J; bases not matched to a gene: 9. CDR1 and CDR2 (germline): SNHLY, FYNNEI. The CDR3 loop spans 15 amino acids. As DNA, the CDR3 is TGTGCCAGCAGTGAGACAGGGGGGGTTTGGGTCGAGCAGTACTTC. It translates to CASSETGGVWVEQYF.

This chain connects TRBV6-4 to TRBJ1-1, with a possible D match to TRBD1 (6 bases). CDR1 is MRHNA and CDR2 is SNTAGT in the germline V gene. V shed 4 bases and J shed 3 bases, with 9 bases lying between them. CDR3 length: 13 amino acids. The CDR3 region has the DNA TGTGCCAGCAGTGTCGACAGGCACACTGAAGCTTTCTTT. Amino acids: CASSVDRHTEAFF.

The V and J genes are TRBV27 and TRBJ2-5, with 9 bases lining up with TRBD1. The CDR3 length is 15 residues. CDR1 is MNHEY and CDR2 is SMNVEV in the germline V gene (reference sequence). After removal of 5 bases from V and 1 base from J, the junction contained 5 bases not matched to a gene. The CDR3 coding sequence is TGTGCCAGCAGTCCCGGGACAGGGATCCAAGAGACCCAGTACTTC. It yields the protein CASSPGTGIQETQYF.

The rearrangement links TRBV19 to TRBJ2-2; D is uncertain. V lost 8 bases, J lost 13 bases, and 20 bases lay in between. The germline V gene encodes CDR1 LNHDA and CDR2 SQIVND (reference sequence). This CDR3 has 13 amino acids. CDR3 DNA: TGTGCCAGTTCCGCCCCACCCGACATGGTGCTGTTTTTT. Translated: CASSAPPDMVLFF.